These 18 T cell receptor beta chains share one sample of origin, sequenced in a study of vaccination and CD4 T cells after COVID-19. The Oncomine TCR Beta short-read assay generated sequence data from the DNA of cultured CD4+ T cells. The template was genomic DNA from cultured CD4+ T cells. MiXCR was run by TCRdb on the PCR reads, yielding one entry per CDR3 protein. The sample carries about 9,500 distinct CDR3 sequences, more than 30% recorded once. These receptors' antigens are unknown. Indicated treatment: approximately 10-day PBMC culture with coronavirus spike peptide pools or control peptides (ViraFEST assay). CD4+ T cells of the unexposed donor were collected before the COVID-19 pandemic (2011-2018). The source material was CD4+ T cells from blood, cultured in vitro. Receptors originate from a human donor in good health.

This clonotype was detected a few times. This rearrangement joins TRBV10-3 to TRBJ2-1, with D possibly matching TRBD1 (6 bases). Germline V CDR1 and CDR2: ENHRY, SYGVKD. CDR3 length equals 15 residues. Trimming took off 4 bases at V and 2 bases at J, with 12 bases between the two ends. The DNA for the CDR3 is TGTGCCATCAGTGTCGCACAGGGACCCTACAATGAGCAGTTCTTC. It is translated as CAISVAQGPYNEQFF.

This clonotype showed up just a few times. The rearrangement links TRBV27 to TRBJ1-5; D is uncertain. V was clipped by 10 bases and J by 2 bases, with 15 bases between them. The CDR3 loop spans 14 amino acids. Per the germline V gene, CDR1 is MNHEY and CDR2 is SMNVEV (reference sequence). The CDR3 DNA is TGTGCCACCACCCCGGCTGGTGGCAATCAGCCCCAGCATTTT. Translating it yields CATTPAGGNQPQHF.

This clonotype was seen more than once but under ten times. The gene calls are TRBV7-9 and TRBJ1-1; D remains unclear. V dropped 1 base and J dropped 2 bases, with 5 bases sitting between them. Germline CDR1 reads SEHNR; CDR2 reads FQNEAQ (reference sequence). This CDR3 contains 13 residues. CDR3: CASSLVDNTEAFF. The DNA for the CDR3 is TGTGCCAGCAGCTTAGTGGACAACACTGAAGCTTTCTTT.

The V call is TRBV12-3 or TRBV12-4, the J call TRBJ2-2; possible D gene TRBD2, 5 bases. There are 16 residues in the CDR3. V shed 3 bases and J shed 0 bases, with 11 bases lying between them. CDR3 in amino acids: CASSLGRGSNTGELFF. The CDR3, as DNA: TGTGCCAGCAGTTTGGGAAGAGGGTCGAACACCGGGGAGCTGTTTTTT.

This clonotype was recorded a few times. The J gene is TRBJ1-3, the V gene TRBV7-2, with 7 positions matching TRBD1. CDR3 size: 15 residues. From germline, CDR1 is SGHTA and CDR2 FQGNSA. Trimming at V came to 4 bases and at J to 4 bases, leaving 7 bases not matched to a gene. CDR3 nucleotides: TGTGCCAGCAGCTCACAGGGGCGACCCGGAAACACCATATATTTT. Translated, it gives CASSSQGRPGNTIYF.

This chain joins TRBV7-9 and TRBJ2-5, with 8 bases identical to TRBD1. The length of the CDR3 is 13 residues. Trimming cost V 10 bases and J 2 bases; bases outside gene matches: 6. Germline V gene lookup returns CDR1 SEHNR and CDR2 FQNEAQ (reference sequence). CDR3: CAIGTGLQETQYF. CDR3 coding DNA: TGTGCCATAGGGACAGGCCTACAAGAGACCCAGTACTTC.

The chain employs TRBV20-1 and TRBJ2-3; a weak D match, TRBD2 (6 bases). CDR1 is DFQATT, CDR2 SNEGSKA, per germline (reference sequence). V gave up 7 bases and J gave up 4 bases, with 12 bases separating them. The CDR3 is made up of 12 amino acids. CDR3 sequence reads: CSGVGSSDTQYF. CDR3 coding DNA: TGCAGTGGGGTCGGGAGTTCAGATACGCAGTATTTT.

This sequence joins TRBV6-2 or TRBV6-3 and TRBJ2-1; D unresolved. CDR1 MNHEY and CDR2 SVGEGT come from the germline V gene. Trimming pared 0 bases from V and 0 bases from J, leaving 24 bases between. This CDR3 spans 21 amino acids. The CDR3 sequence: CASSYSKALPLSPSSYNEQFF. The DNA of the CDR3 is TGTGCCAGCAGTTACTCGAAGGCACTACCTTTATCCCCGAGCTCCTACAATGAGCAGTTCTTC.

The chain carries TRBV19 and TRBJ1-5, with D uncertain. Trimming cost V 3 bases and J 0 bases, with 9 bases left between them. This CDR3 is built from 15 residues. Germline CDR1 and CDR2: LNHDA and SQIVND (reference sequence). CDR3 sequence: CASSMTYDSNQPQHF. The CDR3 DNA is TGTGCCAGTAGTATGACATATGATAGCAATCAGCCCCAGCATTTT.

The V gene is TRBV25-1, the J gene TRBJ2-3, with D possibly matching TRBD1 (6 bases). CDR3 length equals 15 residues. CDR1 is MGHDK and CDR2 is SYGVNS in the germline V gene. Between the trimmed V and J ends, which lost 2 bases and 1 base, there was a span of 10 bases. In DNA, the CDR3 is TGTGCCAGCAGTGAACAGGGGTTGGGCACAGATACGCAGTATTTT. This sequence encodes CASSEQGLGTDTQYF.

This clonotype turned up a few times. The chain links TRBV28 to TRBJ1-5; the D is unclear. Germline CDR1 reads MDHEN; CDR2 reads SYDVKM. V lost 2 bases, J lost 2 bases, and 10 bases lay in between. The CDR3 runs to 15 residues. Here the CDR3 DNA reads TGTGCCAGCAGTTTAGCTTTTCCCGGCAATCAGCCCCAGCATTTT. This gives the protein CASSLAFPGNQPQHF.

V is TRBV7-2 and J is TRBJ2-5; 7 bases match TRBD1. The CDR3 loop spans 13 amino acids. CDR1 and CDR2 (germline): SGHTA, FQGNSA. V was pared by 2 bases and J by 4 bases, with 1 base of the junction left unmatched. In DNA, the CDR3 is TGTGCCAGCAGCTTATCAGGGGGAGAGACCCAGTACTTC. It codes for CASSLSGGETQYF.

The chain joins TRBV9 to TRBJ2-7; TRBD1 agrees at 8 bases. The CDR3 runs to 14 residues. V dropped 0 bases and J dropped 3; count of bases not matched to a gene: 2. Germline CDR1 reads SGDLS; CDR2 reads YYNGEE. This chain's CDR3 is CASSVETGGYEQYF. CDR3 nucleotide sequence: TGTGCCAGCAGCGTAGAAACAGGGGGCTACGAGCAGTACTTC.

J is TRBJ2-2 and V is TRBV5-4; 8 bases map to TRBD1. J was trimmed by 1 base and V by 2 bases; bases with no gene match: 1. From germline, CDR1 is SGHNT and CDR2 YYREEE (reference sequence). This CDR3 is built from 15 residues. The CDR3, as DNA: TGTGCCAGCAGCTTCGGGACAGGGAACACCGGGGAGCTGTTTTTT. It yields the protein CASSFGTGNTGELFF.

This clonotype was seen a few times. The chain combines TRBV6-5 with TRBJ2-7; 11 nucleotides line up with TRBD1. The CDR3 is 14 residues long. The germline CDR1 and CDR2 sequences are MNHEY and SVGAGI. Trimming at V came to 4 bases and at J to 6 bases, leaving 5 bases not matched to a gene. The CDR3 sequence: CASSWGQGVGEQYF. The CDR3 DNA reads TGTGCCAGCAGTTGGGGACAGGGGGTCGGCGAGCAGTACTTC.

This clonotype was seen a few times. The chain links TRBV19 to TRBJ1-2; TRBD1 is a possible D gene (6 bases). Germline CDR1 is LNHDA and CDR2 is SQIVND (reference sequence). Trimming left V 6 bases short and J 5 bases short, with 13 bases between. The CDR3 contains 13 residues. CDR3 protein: CASSPQGRYGYTF. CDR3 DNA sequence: TGTGCCAGTAGCCCACAGGGTCGTTATGGCTACACCTTC.

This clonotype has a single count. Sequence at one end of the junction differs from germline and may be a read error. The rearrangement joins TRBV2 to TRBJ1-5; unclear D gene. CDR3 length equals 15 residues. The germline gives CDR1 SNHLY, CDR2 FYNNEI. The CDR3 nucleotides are TGTGCCAGCGGAGGGAACCGTGATAGCAATCGGCCCCAGCATTTT. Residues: CASGGNRDSNRPQHF.

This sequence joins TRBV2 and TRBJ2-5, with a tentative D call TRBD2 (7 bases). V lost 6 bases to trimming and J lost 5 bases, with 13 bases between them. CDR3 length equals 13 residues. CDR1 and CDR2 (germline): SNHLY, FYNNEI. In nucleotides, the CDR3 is TGTGCCAGCAGATCCAGGGGAGGGGAGACCCAGTACTTC. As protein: CASRSRGGETQYF.